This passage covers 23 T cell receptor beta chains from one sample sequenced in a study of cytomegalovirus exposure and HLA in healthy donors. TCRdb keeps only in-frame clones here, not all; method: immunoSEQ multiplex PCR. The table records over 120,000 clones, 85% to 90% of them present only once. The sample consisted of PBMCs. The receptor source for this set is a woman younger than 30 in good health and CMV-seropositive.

The CDR3 DNA follows: TGTGCCAGCAGTTTTCAGGGTCTGGCCTTCGAGACCCAGTACTTC. It specifies CASSFQGLAFETQYF. V and J are TRBV28 and TRBJ2-5; a possible D gene is TRBD1 (5 bases). The germline gives CDR1 MDHEN, CDR2 SYDVKM. Trimming cost V 3 bases and J 5 bases, with 16 bases left between them. This CDR3 has 15 residues.

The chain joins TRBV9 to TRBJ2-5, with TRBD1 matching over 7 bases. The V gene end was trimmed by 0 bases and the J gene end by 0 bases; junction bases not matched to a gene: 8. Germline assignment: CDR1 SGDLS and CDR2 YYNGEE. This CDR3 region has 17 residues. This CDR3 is CASSVGYIDRDQETQYF. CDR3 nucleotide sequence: TGTGCCAGCAGCGTAGGATACATAGACAGGGACCAAGAGACCCAGTACTTC.

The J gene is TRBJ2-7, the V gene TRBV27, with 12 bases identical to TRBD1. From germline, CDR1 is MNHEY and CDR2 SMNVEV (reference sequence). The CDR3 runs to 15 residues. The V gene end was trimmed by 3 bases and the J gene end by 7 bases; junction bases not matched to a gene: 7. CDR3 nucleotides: TGTGCCAGCAGTTTCACCCGGGACAGGGGGCGGGAGCAGTACTTC. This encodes CASSFTRDRGREQYF.

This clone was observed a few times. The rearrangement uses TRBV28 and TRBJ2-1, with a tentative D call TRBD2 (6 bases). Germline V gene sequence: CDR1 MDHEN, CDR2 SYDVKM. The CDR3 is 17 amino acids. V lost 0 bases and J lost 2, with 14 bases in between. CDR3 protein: CASSLWRGGSTYNEQFF. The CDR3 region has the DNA TGTGCCAGCAGTTTATGGAGAGGAGGGTCAACCTACAATGAGCAGTTCTTC.

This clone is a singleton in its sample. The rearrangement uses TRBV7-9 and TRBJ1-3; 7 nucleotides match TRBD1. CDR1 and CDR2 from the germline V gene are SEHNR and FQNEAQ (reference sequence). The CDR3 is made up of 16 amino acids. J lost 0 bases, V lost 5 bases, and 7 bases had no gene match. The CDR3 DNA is TGTGCCAGCAGCCGACAGGGAATCAGCTCTGGAAACACCATATATTTT. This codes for CASSRQGISSGNTIYF. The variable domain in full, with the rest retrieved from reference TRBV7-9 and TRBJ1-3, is DTGVSQNPRHKITKRGQNVTFRCDPISEHNRLYWYRQTLGQGPEFLTYFQNEAQLEKSRLLSDRFSAERPKGSFSTLEIQRTEQGDSAMYLCASSRQGISSGNTIYFGEGSWLTVV.

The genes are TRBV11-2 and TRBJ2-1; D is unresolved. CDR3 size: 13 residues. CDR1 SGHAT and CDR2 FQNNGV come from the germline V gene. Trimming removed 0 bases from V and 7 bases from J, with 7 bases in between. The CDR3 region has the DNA TGTGCCAGCAGCTTAGATTTATCGAATGAGCAGTTCTTC. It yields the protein CASSLDLSNEQFF.

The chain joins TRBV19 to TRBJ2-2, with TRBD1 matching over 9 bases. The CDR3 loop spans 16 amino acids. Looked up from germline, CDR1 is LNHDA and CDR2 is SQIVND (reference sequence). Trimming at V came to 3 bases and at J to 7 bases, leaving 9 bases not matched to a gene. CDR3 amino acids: CASSILTGGRNGELFF. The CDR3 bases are TGTGCCAGTAGTATTTTGACAGGGGGGCGAAACGGGGAGCTGTTTTTT. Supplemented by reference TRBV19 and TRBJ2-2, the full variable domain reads DGGITQSPKYLFRKEGQNVTLSCEQNLNHDAMYWYRQDPGQGLRLIYYSQIVNDFQKGDIAEGYSVSREKKESFPLTVTSAQKNPTAFYLCASSILTGGRNGELFFGEGSRLTVL.

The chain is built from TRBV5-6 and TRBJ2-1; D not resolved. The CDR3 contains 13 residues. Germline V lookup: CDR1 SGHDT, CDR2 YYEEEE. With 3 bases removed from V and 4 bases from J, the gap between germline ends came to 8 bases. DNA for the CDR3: TGTGCCAGCAGCTCGTCAGATTACAATGAGCAGTTCTTC. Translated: CASSSSDYNEQFF.

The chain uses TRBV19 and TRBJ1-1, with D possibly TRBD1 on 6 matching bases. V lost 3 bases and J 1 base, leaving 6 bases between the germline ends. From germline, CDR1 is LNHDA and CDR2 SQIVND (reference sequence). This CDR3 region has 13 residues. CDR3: CASSMGANTEAFF. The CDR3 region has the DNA TGTGCCAGTAGTATGGGGGCGAACACTGAAGCTTTCTTT.

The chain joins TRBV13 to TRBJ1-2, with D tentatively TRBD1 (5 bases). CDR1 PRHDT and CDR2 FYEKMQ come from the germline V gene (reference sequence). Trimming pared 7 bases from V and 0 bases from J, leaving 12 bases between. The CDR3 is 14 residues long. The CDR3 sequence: CASKRGGANYGYTF. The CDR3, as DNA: TGTGCCAGCAAACGGGGGGGAGCTAACTATGGCTACACCTTC.

CDR3 bases: TGCGCCAGCAGTGACCCAGGGAACTCCTACAATGAGCAGTTCTTC. It codes for CASSDPGNSYNEQFF. The chain carries TRBV10-2 and TRBJ2-1; possible D gene TRBD1, 5 bases. Germline V gives CDR1 WSHSY, CDR2 SAAADI. The CDR3 loop spans 15 amino acids. Trimming stripped 3 bases from V and 0 bases from J, with 9 bases between.

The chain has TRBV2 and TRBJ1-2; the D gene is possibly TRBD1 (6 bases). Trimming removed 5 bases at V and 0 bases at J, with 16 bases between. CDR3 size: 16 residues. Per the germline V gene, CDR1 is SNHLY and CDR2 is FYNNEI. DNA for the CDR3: TGTGCCAGCAGTAAAAACCAGGGGCCCCCTAACTATGGCTACACCTTC. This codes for CASSKNQGPPNYGYTF.

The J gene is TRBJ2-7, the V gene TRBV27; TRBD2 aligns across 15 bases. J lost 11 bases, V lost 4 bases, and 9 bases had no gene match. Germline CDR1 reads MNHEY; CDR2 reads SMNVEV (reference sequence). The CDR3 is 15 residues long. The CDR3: CASSSSGTSGGNKYF. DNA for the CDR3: TGTGCCAGCAGTTCCTCCGGGACTAGCGGGGGGAACAAGTACTTC.

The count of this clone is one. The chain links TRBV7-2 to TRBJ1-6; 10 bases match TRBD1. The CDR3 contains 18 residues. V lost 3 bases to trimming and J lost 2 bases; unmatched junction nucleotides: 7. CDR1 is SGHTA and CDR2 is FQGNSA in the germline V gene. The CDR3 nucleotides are TGTGCCAGCAGCTTCCGGGACAGGGGTTTAACCTATAATTCACCCCTCCACTTT. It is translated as CASSFRDRGLTYNSPLHF.

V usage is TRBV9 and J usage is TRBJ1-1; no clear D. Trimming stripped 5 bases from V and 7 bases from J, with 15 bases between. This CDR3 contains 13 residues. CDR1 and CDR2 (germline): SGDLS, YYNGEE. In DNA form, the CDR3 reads TGTGCCAGCAGTGGGGAGGGCGGTGGTGAAGCTTTCTTT. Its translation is CASSGEGGGEAFF.

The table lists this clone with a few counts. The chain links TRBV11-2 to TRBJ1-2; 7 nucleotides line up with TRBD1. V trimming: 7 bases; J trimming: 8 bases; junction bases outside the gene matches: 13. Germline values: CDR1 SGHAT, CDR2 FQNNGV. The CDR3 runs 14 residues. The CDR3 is CASTVDRVRGGYTF. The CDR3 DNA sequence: TGTGCCAGCACCGTCGACAGGGTGAGGGGGGGCTACACCTTC.

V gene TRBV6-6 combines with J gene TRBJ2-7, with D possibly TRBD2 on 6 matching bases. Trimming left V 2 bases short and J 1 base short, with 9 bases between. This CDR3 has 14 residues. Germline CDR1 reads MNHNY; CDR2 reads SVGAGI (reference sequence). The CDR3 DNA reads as TGTGCCAGCAGTTACGGGGGGAAGTCCTACGAGCAGTACTTC. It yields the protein CASSYGGKSYEQYF.

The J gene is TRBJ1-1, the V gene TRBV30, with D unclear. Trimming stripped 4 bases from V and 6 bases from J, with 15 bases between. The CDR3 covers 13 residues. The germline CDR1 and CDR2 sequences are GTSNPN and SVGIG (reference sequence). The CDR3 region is CAWMADRHPEAFF. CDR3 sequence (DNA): TGTGCCTGGATGGCGGATCGGCACCCTGAAGCTTTCTTT.

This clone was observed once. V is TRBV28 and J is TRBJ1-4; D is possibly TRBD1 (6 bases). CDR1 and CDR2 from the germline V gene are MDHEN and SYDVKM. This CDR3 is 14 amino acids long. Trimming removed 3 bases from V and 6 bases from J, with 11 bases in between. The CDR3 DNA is TGTGCCAGCAGTTTGACAGGAGGATATGAAAAACTGTTTTTT. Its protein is CASSLTGGYEKLFF.

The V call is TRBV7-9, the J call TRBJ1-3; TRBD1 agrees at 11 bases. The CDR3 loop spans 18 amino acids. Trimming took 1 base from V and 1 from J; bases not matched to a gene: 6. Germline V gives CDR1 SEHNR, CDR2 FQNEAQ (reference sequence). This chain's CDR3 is CASSLGTGGAGSGNTIYF. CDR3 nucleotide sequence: TGTGCCAGCAGCTTAGGGACAGGGGGCGCCGGTTCTGGAAACACCATATATTTT.

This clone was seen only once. CDR3 sequence reads: CASIQSGGNTEAFF. In DNA, the CDR3 is TGTGCCAGCATCCAATCAGGGGGGAACACTGAAGCTTTCTTT. The rearrangement uses TRBV5-5 and TRBJ1-1, with 7 bases identical to TRBD1. Germline values: CDR1 SGHKS, CDR2 YYEKEE (reference sequence). This CDR3 has 14 amino acids. Germline trimming cut 6 bases from V and 1 base from J; bases unmatched to any gene: 6.

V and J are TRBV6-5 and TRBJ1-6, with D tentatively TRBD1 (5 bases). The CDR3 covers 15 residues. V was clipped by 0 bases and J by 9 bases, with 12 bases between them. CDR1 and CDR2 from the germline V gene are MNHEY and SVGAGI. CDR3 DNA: TGTGCCAGCAGTTACTCAGGGGTGGGGTTTTCACCCCTCCACTTT. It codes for CASSYSGVGFSPLHF.

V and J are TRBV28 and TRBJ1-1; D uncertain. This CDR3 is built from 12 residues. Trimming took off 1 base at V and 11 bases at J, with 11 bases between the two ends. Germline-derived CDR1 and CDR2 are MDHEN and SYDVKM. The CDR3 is CASSLSAARAFF. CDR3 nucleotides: TGTGCCAGCAGTTTATCGGCCGCGAGGGCTTTCTTT.